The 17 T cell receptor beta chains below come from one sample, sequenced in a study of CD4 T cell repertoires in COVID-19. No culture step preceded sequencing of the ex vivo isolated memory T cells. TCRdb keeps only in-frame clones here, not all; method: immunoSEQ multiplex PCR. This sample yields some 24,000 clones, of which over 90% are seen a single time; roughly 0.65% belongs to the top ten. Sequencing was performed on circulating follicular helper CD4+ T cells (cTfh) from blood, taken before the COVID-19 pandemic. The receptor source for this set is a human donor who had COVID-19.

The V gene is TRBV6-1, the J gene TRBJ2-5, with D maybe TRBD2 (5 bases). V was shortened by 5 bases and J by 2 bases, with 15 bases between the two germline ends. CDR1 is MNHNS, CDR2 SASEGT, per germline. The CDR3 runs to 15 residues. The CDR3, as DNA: TGTGCCAGCAGTATCTCCGGGAATATTCAAGAGACCCAGTACTTC. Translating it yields CASSISGNIQETQYF.

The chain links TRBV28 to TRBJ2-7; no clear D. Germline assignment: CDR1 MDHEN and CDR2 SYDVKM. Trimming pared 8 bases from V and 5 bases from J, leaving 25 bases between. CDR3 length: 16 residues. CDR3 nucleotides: TGTGCCAGCCCACCCCCCCTGATAGGAGTACTTGACGAGCAGTACTTC. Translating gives CASPPPLIGVLDEQYF.

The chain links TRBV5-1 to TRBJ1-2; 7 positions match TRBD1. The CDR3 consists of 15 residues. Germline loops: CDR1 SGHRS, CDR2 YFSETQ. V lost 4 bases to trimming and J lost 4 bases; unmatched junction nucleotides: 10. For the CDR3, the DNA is TGCGCCAGCAGCACAACACAGGGGTCGGGCTATGGCTACACCTTC. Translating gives CASSTTQGSGYGYTF. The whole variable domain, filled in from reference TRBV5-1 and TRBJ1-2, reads KAGVTQTPRYLIKTRGQQVTLSCSPISGHRSVSWYQQTPGQGLQFLFEYFSETQRNKGNFPGRFSGRQFSNSRSEMNVSTLELGDSALYLCASSTTQGSGYGYTFGSGTRLTVV.

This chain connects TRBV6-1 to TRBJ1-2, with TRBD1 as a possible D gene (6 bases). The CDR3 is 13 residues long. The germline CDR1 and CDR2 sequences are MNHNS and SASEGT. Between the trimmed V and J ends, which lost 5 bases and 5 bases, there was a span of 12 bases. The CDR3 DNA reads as TGTGCCAGCAGTAGGGGGAACGAGTATGGCTACACCTTC. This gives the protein CASSRGNEYGYTF.

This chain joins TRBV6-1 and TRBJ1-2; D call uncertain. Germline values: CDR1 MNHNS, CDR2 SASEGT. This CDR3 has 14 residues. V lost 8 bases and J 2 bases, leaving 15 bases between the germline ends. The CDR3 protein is CASRYSDLNYGYTF. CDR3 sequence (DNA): TGTGCCAGCCGATACTCGGACTTGAACTATGGCTACACCTTC.

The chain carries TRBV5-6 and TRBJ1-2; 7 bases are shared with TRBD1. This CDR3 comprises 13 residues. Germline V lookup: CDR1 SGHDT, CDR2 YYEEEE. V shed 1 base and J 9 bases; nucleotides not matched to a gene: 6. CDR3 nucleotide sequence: TGTGCCAGCAGCTTGACAGGGGCGGGGAGCTACACCTTC. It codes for CASSLTGAGSYTF.

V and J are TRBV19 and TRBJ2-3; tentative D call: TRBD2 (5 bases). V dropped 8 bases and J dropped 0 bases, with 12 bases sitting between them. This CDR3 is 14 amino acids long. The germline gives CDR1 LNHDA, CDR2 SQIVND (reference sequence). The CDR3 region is CASSLGSSTDTQYF. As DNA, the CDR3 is TGTGCCAGTTCCCTAGGGAGTAGCACAGATACGCAGTATTTT.

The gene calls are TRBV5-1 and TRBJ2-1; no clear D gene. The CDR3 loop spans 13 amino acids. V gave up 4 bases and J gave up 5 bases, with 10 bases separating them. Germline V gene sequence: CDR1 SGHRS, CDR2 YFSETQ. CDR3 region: CASSPGGDNEQFF. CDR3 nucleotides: TGCGCCAGCAGCCCCGGCGGAGACAATGAGCAGTTCTTC.

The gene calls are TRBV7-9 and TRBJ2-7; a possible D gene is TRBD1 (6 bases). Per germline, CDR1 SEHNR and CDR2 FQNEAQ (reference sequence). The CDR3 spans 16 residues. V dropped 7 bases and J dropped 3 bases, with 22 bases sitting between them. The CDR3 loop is CASTRWIGDTVYEQYF. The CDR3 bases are TGTGCCAGCACCCGGTGGATCGGGGACACCGTCTACGAGCAGTACTTC.

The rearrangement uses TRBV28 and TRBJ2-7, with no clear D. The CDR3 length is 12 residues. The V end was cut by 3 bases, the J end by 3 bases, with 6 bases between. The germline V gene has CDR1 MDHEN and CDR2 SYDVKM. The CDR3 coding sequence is TGTGCCAGCAGTTTGGGCAGCTACGAGCAGTACTTC. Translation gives CASSLGSYEQYF.

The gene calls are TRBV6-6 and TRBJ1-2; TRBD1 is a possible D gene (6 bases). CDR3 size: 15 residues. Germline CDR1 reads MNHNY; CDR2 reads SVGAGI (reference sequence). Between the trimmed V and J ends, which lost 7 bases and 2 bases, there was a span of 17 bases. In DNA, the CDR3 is TGTGCCAGCATTAGCGGGGGGCAGGGAAACTATGGCTACACCTTC. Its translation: CASISGGQGNYGYTF.

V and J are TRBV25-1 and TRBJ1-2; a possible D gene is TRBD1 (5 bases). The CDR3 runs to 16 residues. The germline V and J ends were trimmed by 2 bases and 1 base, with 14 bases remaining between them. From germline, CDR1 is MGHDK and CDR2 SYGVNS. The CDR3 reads CASSEEGVRGNYGYTF. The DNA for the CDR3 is TGTGCCAGCAGTGAAGAAGGGGTCAGAGGTAACTATGGCTACACCTTC.

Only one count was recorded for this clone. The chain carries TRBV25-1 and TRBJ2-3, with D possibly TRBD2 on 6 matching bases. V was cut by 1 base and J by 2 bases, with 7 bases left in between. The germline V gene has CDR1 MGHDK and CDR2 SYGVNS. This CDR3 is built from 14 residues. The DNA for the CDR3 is TGTGCCAGCAGTGAATGGGACTTCACAGATACGCAGTATTTT. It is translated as CASSEWDFTDTQYF.

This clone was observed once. The CDR3 DNA reads TGTGCCAGCAGTCCTAGCAGCACCGGGGAGCTGTTTTTT. It is translated as CASSPSSTGELFF. J is TRBJ2-2 and V is TRBV27, with D possibly being TRBD2 (5 bases). Germline lookup yields CDR1 MNHEY and CDR2 SMNVEV (reference sequence). Deletions cut 5 bases from V and 4 bases from J, with 8 bases between. The CDR3 has 13 residues.

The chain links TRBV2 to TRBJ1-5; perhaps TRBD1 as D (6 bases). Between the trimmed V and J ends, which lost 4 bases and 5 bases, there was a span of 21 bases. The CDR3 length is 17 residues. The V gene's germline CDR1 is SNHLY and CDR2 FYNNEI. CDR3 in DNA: TGTGCCAGCAGTGGGAGGTGGGTCACGGGGGGCGATCAGCCCCAGCATTTT. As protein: CASSGRWVTGGDQPQHF.

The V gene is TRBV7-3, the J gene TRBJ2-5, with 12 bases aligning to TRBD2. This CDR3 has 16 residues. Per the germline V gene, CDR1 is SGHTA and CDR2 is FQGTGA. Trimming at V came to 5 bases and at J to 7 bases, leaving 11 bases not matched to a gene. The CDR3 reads CASSRGASGGGGTQYF. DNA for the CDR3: TGTGCCAGCAGCCGGGGAGCTAGCGGGGGGGGAGGGACCCAGTACTTC.

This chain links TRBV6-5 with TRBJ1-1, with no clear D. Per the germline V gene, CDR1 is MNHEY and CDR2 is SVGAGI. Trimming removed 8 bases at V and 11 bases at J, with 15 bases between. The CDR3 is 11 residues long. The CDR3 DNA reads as TGTGCCAGCGGGAGGGCTTCGGGGGCTTTCTTT. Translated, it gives CASGRASGAFF.